The 7 T cell receptor beta chains listed next were all sequenced from one sample in a study of blood T cell repertoires in COVID-19. The data were produced by immunoSEQ multiplex PCR, yet TCRdb's version contains in-frame clones alone and is incomplete. The repertoire holds roughly 200,000 clones, with roughly 86% as singletons. Sequencing input: peripheral blood. Receptors were obtained from a man younger than 30 with active or convalescent COVID-19.

The rearrangement uses TRBV6-5 and TRBJ1-4; the D is unclear. The CDR3 runs to 13 residues. Per germline, CDR1 MNHEY and CDR2 SVGAGI. The CDR3 sequence is CASRLATNEKLFF. DNA of the CDR3: TGTGCATCCCGACTTGCAACTAATGAAAAACTGTTTTTT.

V gene TRBV6-1 combines with J gene TRBJ2-7, with 12 positions matching TRBD2. Germline V gives CDR1 MNHNS, CDR2 SASEGT. Trimming took 4 bases from V and 2 from J; bases not matched to a gene: 6. This CDR3 is 16 amino acids long. This CDR3 reads CASSALGLAGTYEQYF. The CDR3 DNA reads as TGTGCCAGCAGTGCACTAGGACTAGCGGGGACCTACGAGCAGTACTTC.

The CDR3 DNA sequence: TGTGCCAGCAGCATCATCAGGGGTCCAGAGACCCAGTACTTC. This encodes CASSIIRGPETQYF. The V call is TRBV7-8, the J call TRBJ2-5, with a possible D match to TRBD1 (6 bases). The ends were cut back, 5 bases at V and 4 bases at J, with 14 bases in the middle. CDR1 and CDR2 from the germline V gene are SGHVS and FQNEAQ. The CDR3 length is 14 residues.

This clone was recorded once. V and J are TRBV30 and TRBJ1-2, with D perhaps matching TRBD1 (6 bases). Trimming pared 2 bases from V and 3 bases from J, leaving 13 bases between. CDR3 length equals 14 residues. The germline gives CDR1 GTSNPN, CDR2 SVGIG (reference sequence). CDR3 nucleotides: TGTGCCTGGAGTCCGGACAGATACTACTATGGCTACACCTTC. It yields the protein CAWSPDRYYYGYTF.

The V call is TRBV2, the J call TRBJ2-1; the D gene is possibly TRBD1 (6 bases). The V end lost 6 bases, the J end lost 0 bases, and 12 bases lay between the germline ends. This CDR3 contains 15 residues. The germline V gene has CDR1 SNHLY and CDR2 FYNNEI. For the CDR3, the DNA is TGTGCCAGCAGGTGGACAGCGACCTCCTACAATGAGCAGTTCTTC. Translating it yields CASRWTATSYNEQFF. Filled out from reference TRBV2 and TRBJ2-1, the complete variable domain reads EPEVTQTPSHQVTQMGQEVILRCVPISNHLYFYWYRQILGQKVEFLVSFYNNEISEKSEIFDDQFSVERPDGSNFTLKIRSTKLEDSAMYFCASRWTATSYNEQFFGPGTRLTVL.

The gene calls are TRBV7-3 and TRBJ2-3, with TRBD2 identical over 9 bases. This CDR3 has 16 residues. The V segment lost 5 bases and the J segment 3 bases; nucleotides outside the gene matches: 9. Germline V gene lookup returns CDR1 SGHTA and CDR2 FQGTGA. In DNA form, the CDR3 reads TGTGCCAGCAGCCCCTTAGCGGGAGAGTCGACAGATACGCAGTATTTT. It encodes CASSPLAGESTDTQYF.

The rearrangement joins TRBV9 to TRBJ2-7, with 9 positions matching TRBD1. This CDR3 spans 16 amino acids. V shed 3 bases and J 2 bases; nucleotides not matched to a gene: 9. Looked up from germline, CDR1 is SGDLS and CDR2 is YYNGEE. For the CDR3, the DNA is TGTGCCAGCAGCGAAACCATGGGGACAGGGCCCTACGAGCAGTACTTC. The encoded protein is CASSETMGTGPYEQYF.